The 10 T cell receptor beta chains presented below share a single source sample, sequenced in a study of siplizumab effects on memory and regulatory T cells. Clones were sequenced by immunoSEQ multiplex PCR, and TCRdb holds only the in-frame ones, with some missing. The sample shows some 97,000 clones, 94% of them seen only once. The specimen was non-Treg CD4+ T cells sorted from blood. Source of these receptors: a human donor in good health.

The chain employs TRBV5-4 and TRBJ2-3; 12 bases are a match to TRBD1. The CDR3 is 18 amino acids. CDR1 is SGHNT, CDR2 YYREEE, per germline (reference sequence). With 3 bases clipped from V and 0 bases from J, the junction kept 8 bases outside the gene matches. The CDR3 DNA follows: TGTGCCAGCAGCTCCGGGACAGGGGGCGCGGGTAGCACAGATACGCAGTATTTT. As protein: CASSSGTGGAGSTDTQYF.

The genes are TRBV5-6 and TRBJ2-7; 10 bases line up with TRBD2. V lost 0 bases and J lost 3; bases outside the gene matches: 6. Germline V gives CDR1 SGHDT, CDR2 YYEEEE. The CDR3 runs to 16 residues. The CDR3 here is CASSLGGPSGSYEQYF. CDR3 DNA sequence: TGTGCCAGCAGCTTGGGGGGGCCTAGCGGGAGCTACGAGCAGTACTTC.

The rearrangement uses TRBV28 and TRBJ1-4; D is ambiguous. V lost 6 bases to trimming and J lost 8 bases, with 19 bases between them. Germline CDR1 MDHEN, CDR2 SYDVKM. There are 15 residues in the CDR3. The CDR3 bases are TGTGCCAGCAGCGTACATCCACGGTTGGGGGAAAAACTGTTTTTT. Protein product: CASSVHPRLGEKLFF.

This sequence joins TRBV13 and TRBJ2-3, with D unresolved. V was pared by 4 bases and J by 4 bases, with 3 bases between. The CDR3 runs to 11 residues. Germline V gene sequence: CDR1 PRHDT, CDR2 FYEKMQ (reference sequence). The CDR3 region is CASSWSDTQYF. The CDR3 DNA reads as TGTGCCAGCAGCTGGTCAGATACGCAGTATTTT.

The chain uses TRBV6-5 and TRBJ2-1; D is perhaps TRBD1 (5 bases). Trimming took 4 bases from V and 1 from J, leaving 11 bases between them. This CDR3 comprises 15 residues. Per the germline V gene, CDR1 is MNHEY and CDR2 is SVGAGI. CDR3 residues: CASSSTAGSYNEQFF. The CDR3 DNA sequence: TGTGCCAGCAGTTCCACGGCAGGGTCCTACAATGAGCAGTTCTTC.

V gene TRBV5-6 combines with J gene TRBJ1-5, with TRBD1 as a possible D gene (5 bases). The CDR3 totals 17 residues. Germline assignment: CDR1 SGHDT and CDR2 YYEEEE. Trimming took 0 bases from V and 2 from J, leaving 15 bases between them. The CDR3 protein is CASSLGQGHRGNQPQHF. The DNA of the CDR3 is TGTGCCAGCAGCTTGGGTCAGGGCCATCGGGGCAATCAGCCCCAGCATTTT.

The CDR3 region has the DNA TGCGCCAGCAGCTCCGAATTACGACAGCGAGCCTACGAGCAGTACTTC. Translating gives CASSSELRQRAYEQYF. The genes are TRBV5-1 and TRBJ2-7; D might be TRBD1 (5 bases). Germline values: CDR1 SGHRS, CDR2 YFSETQ. There are 16 residues in the CDR3. The V gene lost 3 bases and the J gene lost 2 bases, with 18 bases spanning the gap.

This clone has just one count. The CDR3 sequence: CSVERGSAQYF. The CDR3 DNA follows: TGCAGCGTTGAGAGGGGTTCGGCTCAGTACTTC. The genes are TRBV29-1 and TRBJ2-4; D possibly matches TRBD1 or TRBD2 (5 bases each). This CDR3 comprises 11 residues. Germline V gene lookup returns CDR1 SQVTM and CDR2 ANQGSEA. V was trimmed by 3 bases and J by 12 bases, leaving 12 bases between them.

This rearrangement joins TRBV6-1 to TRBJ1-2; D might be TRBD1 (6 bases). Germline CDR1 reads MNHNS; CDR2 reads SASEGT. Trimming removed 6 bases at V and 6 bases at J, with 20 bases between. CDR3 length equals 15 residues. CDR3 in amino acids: CASRRVGGLGDGYTF. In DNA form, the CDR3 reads TGTGCCAGCAGGAGGGTCGGGGGCCTTGGCGATGGCTACACCTTC.

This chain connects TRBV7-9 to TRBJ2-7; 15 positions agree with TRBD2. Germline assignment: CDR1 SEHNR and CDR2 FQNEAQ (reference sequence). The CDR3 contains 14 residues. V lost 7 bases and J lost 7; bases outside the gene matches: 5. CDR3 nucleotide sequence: TGTGCCAGCACCACCGGGACTAGCGGGAGGGAGCAGTACTTC. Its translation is CASTTGTSGREQYF.